These 3 T cell receptor beta chains originate from one sample sequenced in a study of cytomegalovirus exposure and HLA in healthy donors. Primers for the PCR totalled 60 Vbeta and 13 Jbeta. Assay used: immunoSEQ multiplex PCR; TCRdb lists only in-frame clones, some missing. Among 100,000 to 150,000 clones listed, around three quarters were seen once. Sequencing used PBMCs. All receptors derive from a man aged 30-40 years in good health and CMV-seronegative.

V and J are TRBV27 and TRBJ2-7; D unclear. The CDR3 has 14 residues. Trimming removed 8 bases from V and 3 bases from J, with 17 bases in between. The germline CDR1 and CDR2 sequences are MNHEY and SMNVEV (reference sequence). The CDR3 DNA is TGTGCCAGCGGTCCCGTTTCAGCAGGCTACGAGCAGTACTTC. It codes for CASGPVSAGYEQYF.

V is TRBV4-1 and J is TRBJ2-7, with 10 bases fitting TRBD2. With V trimmed by 4 bases and J by 2 bases, 8 bases remained unmatched. Per the germline V gene, CDR1 is MGHRA and CDR2 is YSYEKL. The CDR3 is made up of 16 amino acids. The CDR3 nucleotides are TGCGCCAGCAGCCCCGGGAGTACTAGCGGGACCTACGAGCAGTACTTC. It encodes CASSPGSTSGTYEQYF.

This clone was seen once. The rearrangement uses TRBV5-1 and TRBJ2-5, with 14 bases that match TRBD2. Germline lookup yields CDR1 SGHRS and CDR2 YFSETQ. The length of the CDR3 is 19 residues. The junction had 15 bases not matched to a gene; V was cut back by 4 bases and J by 4 bases. As DNA, the CDR3 is TGCGCCAGCAGCGCCGGACCGGGACTAGCGGGAGTGGTTGGAGAGACCCAGTACTTC. Translating gives CASSAGPGLAGVVGETQYF. Drawing the rest from reference TRBV5-1 and TRBJ2-5, the complete variable domain is KAGVTQTPRYLIKTRGQQVTLSCSPISGHRSVSWYQQTPGQGLQFLFEYFSETQRNKGNFPGRFSGRQFSNSRSEMNVSTLELGDSALYLCASSAGPGLAGVVGETQYFGPGTRLLVL.